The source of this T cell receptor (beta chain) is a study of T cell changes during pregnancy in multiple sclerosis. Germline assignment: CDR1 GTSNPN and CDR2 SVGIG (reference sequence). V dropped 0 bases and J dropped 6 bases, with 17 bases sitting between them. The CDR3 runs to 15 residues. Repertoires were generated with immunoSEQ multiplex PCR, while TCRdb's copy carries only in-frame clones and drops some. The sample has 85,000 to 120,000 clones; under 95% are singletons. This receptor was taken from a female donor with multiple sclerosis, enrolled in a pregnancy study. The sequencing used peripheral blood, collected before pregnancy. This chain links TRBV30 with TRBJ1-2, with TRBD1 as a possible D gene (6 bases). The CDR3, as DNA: TGTGCCTGGAGTGTCCTTCGGGGGGCGTCCCATGGCTACACCTTC. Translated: CAWSVLRGASHGYTF.